The sample holds a few counts of the clone carrying this TCR beta chain. This sample was taken from a study of blood T cell repertoires in COVID-19. About the research overall: Donors in the United States, Italy and Spain gave samples during acute or convalescent COVID-19. The analysed material was cDNA or gDNA that came from T cells, B-cell-depleted T cells, or PBMCs.

As originally analysed: Reference gene primer amplification gave nucleated cell count estimates. Some clones are missing from TCRdb's copy, which holds only in-frame ones; the method was immunoSEQ multiplex PCR. V and J calls and clone size are those listed in that table; D and trimming were worked out from the DNA. The table lists 150,000 to 200,000 clones, around 86% of them singletons. The CDR3 has 13 residues. The germline V gene has CDR1 SGHRS and CDR2 YFSETQ. Trimming stripped 0 bases from V and 7 bases from J, with 8 bases between. This TCR came from a man between 60 and 75 years old with acute or convalescent COVID-19. Sample: peripheral blood. The V and J genes are TRBV5-1 and TRBJ1-5; D is unresolved. The DNA for the CDR3 is TGCGCCAGCAGCTTGGAGTCCGAGCAGCCCCAGCATTTT. Its translation: CASSLESEQPQHF.